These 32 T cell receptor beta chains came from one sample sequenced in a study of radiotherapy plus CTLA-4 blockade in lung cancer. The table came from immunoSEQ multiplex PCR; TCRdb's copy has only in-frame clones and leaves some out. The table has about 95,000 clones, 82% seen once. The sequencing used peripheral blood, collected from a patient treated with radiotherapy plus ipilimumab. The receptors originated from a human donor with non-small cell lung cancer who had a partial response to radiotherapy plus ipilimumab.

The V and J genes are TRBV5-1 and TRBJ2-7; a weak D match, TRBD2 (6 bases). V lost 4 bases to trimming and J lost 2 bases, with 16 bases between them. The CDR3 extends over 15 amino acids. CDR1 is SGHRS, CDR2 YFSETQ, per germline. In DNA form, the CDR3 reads TGCGCCAGCAGCAATGGAGGCGGGAAACCCTACGAGCAGTACTTC. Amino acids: CASSNGGGKPYEQYF.

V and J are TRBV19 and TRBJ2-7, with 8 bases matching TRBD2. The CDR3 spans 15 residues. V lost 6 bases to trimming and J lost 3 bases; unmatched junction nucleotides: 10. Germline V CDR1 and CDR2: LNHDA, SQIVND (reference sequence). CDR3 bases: TGTGCCAGTAGACCAGCGGGAGCCGTTCTCTACGAGCAGTACTTC. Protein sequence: CASRPAGAVLYEQYF.

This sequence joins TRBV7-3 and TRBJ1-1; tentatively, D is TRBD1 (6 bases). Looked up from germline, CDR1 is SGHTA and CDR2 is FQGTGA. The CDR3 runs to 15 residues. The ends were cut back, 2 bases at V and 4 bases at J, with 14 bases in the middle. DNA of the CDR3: TGTGCCAGCAGCTTATCGGCAGGGGAGGGCACTGAAGCTTTCTTT. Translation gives CASSLSAGEGTEAFF. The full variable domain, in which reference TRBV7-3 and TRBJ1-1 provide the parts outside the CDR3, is GAGVSQTPSNKVTEKGKYVELRCDPISGHTALYWYRQSLGQGPEFLIYFQGTGAADDSGLPNDRFFAVRPEGSVSTLKIQRTERGDSAVYLCASSLSAGEGTEAFFGQGTRLTVV.

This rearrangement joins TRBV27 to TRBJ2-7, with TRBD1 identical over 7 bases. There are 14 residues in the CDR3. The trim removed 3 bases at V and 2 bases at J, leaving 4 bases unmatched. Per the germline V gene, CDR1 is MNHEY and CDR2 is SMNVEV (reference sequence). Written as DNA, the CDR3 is TGTGCCAGCAGTTTGGACAGGCGTCCCTACGAGCAGTACTTC. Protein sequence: CASSLDRRPYEQYF.

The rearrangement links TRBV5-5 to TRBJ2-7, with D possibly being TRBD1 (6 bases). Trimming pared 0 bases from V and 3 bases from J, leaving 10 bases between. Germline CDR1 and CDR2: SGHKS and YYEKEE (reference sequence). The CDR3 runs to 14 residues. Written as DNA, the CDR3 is TGTGCCAGCAGCTTGGTCGGCAGGGGCTACGAGCAGTACTTC. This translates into CASSLVGRGYEQYF.

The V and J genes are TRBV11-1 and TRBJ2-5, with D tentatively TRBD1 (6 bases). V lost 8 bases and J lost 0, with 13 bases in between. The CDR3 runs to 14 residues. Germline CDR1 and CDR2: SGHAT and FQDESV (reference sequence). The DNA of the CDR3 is TGTGCCAGCGCGGCAGGGGAGTACCAAGAGACCCAGTACTTC. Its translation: CASAAGEYQETQYF.

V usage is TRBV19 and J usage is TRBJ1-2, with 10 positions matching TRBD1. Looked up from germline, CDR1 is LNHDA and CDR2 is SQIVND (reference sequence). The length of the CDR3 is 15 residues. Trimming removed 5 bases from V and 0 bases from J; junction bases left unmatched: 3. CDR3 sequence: CASSPGTGANYGYTF. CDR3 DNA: TGTGCCAGTAGTCCAGGGACAGGGGCTAACTATGGCTACACCTTC.

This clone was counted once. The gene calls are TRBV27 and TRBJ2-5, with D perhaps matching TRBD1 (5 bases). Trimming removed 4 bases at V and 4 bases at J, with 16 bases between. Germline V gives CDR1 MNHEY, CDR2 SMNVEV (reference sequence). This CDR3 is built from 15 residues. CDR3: CASSSAKGPPETQYF. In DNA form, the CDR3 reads TGTGCCAGCAGTTCCGCGAAGGGGCCCCCAGAGACCCAGTACTTC.

CDR3 in amino acids: CASSEASGRGTQYF. CDR3 bases: TGTGCCAGCAGTGAGGCTAGCGGGAGAGGGACGCAGTATTTT. The chain recombines TRBV6-4 with TRBJ2-3; 10 bases align to TRBD2. Germline V gene sequence: CDR1 MRHNA, CDR2 SNTAGT. The CDR3 contains 14 residues. The junction had 6 bases not matched to a gene; V was cut back by 3 bases and J by 9 bases.

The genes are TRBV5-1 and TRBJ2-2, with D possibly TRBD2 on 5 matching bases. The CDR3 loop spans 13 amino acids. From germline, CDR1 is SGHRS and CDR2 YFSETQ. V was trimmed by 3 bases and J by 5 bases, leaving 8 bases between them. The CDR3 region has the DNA TGCGCCAGCAGCTCGGGGAATACCGGGGAGCTGTTTTTT. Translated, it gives CASSSGNTGELFF.

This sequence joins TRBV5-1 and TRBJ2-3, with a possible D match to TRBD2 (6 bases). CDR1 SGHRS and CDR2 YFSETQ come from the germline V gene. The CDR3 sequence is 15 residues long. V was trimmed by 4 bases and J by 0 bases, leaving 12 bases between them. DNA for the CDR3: TGCGCCAGCAGCGCGGGACCGGGGAGCACAGATACGCAGTATTTT. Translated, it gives CASSAGPGSTDTQYF.

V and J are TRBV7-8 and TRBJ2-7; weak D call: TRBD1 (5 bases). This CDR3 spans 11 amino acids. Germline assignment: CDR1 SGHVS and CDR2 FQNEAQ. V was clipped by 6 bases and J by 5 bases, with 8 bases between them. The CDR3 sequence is CASRIGDEQYF. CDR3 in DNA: TGTGCCAGCAGGATAGGGGACGAGCAGTACTTC.

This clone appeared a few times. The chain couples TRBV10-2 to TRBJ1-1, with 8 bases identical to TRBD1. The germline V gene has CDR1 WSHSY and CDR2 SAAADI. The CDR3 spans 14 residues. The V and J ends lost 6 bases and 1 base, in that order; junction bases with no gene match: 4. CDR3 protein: CASSYGTGNTEAFF. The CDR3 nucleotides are TGCGCCAGCAGCTATGGGACAGGGAACACTGAAGCTTTCTTT.

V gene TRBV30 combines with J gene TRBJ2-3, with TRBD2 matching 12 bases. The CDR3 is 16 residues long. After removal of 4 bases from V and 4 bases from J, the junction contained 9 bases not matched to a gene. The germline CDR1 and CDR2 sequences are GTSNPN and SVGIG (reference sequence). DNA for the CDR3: TGTGCCTGGACTAACCCCGGGACTAGCGGGTCAGATACGCAGTATTTT. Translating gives CAWTNPGTSGSDTQYF.

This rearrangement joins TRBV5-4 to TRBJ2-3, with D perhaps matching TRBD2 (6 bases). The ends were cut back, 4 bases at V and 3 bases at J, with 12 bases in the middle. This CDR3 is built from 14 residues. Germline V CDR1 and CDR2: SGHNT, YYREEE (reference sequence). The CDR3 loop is CASSLEEGTDTQYF. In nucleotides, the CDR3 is TGTGCCAGCAGCCTCGAGGAGGGGACAGATACGCAGTATTTT.

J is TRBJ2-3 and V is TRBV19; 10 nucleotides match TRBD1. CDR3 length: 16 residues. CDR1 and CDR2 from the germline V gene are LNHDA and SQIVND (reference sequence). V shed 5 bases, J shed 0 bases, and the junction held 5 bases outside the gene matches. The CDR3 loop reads CASSDPDRGSTDTQYF. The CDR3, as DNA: TGTGCCAGTAGTGATCCGGACAGGGGGAGCACAGATACGCAGTATTTT.

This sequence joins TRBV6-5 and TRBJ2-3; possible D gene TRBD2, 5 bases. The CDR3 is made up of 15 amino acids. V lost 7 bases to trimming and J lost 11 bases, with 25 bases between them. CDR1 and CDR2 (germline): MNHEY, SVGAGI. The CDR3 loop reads CASIPTFTSGKKQYF. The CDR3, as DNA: TGTGCCAGCATTCCAACCTTTACCTCCGGGAAGAAGCAGTATTTT.

The CDR3 protein is CASSQMGGDRGTNTIYF. The CDR3 region has the DNA TGTGCCAGCAGCCAAATGGGGGGGGACAGGGGGACAAACACCATATATTTT. This chain joins TRBV4-2 and TRBJ1-3; 11 positions agree with TRBD1. Germline V gene data show CDR1 as LGHNA and CDR2 as YNFKEQ. V shed 2 bases, J shed 6 bases, and the junction held 9 bases outside the gene matches. The CDR3 is made up of 17 amino acids.

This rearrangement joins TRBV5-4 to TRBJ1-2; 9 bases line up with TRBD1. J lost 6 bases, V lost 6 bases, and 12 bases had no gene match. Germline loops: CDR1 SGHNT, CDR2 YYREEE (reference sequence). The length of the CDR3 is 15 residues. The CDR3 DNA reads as TGTGCCAGCAAGAACCGGGACAGGGATTATAATGGCTACACCTTC. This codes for CASKNRDRDYNGYTF.

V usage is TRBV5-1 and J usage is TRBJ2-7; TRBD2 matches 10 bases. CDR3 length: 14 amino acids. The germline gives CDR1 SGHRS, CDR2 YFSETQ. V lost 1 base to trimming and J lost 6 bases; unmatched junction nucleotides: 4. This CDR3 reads CASSLLLAGVEQYF. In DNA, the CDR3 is TGCGCCAGCAGCTTGCTGCTAGCGGGAGTCGAGCAGTACTTC.

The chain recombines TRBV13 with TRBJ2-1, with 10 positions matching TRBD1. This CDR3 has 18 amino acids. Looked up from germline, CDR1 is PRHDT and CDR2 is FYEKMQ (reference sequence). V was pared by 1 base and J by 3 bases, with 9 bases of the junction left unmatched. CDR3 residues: CASSLALAGQGIYNEQFF. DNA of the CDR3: TGTGCCAGCAGCTTAGCCCTCGCGGGACAGGGGATCTACAATGAGCAGTTCTTC. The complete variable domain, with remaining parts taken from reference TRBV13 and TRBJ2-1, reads AAGVIQSPRHLIKEKRETATLKCYPIPRHDTVYWYQQGPGQDPQFLISFYEKMQSDKGSIPDRFSAQQFSDYHSELNMSSLELGDSALYFCASSLALAGQGIYNEQFFGPGTRLTVL.

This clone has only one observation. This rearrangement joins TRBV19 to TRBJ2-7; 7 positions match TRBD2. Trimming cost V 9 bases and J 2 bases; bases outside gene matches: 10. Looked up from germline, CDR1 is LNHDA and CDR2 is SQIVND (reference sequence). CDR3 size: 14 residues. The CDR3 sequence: CASPRRGRAYEQYF. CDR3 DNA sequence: TGTGCCAGCCCGCGGCGAGGGAGGGCCTACGAGCAGTACTTC.

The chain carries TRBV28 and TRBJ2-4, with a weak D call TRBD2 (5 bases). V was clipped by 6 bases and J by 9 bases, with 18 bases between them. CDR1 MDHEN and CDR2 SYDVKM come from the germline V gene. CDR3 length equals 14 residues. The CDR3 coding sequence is TGTGCCAGCAGCAGCGAGGGCTTGGGTGGCATTCAGTACTTC. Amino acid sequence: CASSSEGLGGIQYF.

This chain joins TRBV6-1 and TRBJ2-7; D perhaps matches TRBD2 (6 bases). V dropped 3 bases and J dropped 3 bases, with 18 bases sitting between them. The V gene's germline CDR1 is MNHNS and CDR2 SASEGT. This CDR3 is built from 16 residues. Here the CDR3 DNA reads TGTGCCAGCAGTGATAAACCTCCGGGCGGGATCTACGAGCAGTACTTC. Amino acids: CASSDKPPGGIYEQYF.

CDR3 DNA sequence: TGTGCCAGCAGTTTAGGCGGGGGACGGGAGACCCAGTACTTC. Its protein product is CASSLGGGRETQYF. The rearrangement joins TRBV28 to TRBJ2-5; TRBD2 matches at 7 bases. The J segment lost 5 bases and the V segment lost 2 bases, leaving 5 bases of the junction unmatched. Germline-derived CDR1 and CDR2 are MDHEN and SYDVKM. The CDR3 extends over 14 amino acids.

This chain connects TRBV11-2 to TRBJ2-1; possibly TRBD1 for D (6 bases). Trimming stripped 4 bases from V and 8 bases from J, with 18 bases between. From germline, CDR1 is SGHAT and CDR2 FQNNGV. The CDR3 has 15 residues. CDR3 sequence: CASSSMPGTLDEQFF. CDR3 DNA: TGTGCCAGCAGCTCTATGCCCGGGACACTTGATGAGCAGTTCTTC.

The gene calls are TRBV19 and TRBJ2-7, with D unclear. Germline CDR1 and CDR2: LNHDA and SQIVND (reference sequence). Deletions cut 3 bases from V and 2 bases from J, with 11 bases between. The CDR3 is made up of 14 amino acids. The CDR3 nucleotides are TGTGCCAGTAGTATCGAGAACCCCCCCTACGAGCAGTACTTC. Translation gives CASSIENPPYEQYF.

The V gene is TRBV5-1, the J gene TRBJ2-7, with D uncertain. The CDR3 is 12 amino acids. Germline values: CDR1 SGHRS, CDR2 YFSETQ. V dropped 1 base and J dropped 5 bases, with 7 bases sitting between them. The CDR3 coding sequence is TGCGCCAGCAGCTTGATGAGAGACGAGCAGTACTTC. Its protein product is CASSLMRDEQYF.

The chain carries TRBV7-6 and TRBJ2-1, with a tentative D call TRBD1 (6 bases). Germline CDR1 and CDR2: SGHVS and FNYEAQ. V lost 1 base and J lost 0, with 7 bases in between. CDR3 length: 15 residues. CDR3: CASSLVGGSYNEQFF. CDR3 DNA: TGTGCCAGCAGCTTAGTAGGGGGCTCCTACAATGAGCAGTTCTTC.

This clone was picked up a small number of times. The CDR3 sequence is CAWSVSTGWNTEAFF. The CDR3, as DNA: TGTGCCTGGAGTGTCTCGACGGGTTGGAACACTGAAGCTTTCTTT. The chain has TRBV30 and TRBJ1-1; D call uncertain. Germline V CDR1 and CDR2: GTSNPN, SVGIG (reference sequence). With 0 bases removed from V and 1 base from J, the gap between germline ends came to 12 bases. CDR3 length: 15 amino acids.

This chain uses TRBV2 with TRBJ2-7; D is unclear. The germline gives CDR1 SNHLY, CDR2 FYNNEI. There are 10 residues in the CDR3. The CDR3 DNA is TGTGCAACTCATTCCGAAGCGCAGTACTTC. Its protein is CATHSEAQYF.

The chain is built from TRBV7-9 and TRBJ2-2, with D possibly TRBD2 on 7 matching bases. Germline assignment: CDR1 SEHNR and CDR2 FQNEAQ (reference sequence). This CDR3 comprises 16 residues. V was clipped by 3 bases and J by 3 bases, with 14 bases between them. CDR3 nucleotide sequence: TGTGCCAGCAGCTTGGGGGGGGGCTGGGACACCGGGGAGCTGTTTTTT. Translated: CASSLGGGWDTGELFF. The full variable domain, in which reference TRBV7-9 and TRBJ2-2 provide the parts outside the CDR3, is DTGVSQNPRHKITKRGQNVTFRCDPISEHNRLYWYRQTLGQGPEFLTYFQNEAQLEKSRLLSDRFSAERPKGSFSTLEIQRTEQGDSAMYLCASSLGGGWDTGELFFGEGSRLTVL.